Below are 23 T cell receptor beta chains sequenced from a single sample in a study of glioma-infiltrating T cells after dendritic cell vaccination. The time point denotes: after dendritic cell vaccination, including at tumor progression/relapse. Measured with immunoSEQ multiplex PCR; TCRdb has only the in-frame clones, and not every one. The table shows about 24,000 clones, with around 92% occurring only once. The material sequenced was blood, taken after dendritic cell vaccination. The receptors come from a human donor with glioblastoma.

A few counts support this clone. The chain combines TRBV6-1 with TRBJ1-1, with D perhaps matching TRBD1 (6 bases). Between the trimmed V and J ends, which lost 1 base and 1 base, there was a span of 13 bases. Germline assignment: CDR1 MNHNS and CDR2 SASEGT. The CDR3 covers 16 residues. DNA of the CDR3: TGTGCCAGCAGTGAAGGGGCAGGGGTTGCGAACACTGAAGCTTTCTTT. It encodes CASSEGAGVANTEAFF.

This clone was counted once. V and J are TRBV5-1 and TRBJ2-6, with D possibly matching TRBD2 (5 bases). Trimming removed 0 bases at V and 1 base at J, with 11 bases between. Per the germline V gene, CDR1 is SGHRS and CDR2 is YFSETQ. The CDR3 covers 17 residues. Written as DNA, the CDR3 is TGCGCCAGCAGCTTGGGACGGACGGGATCTGGGGCCAACGTCCTGACTTTC. It yields the protein CASSLGRTGSGANVLTF.

J is TRBJ2-1 and V is TRBV5-1, with D possibly being TRBD2 (7 bases). Trimming removed 1 base from V and 7 bases from J, with 18 bases in between. CDR1 SGHRS and CDR2 YFSETQ come from the germline V gene. The CDR3 spans 16 residues. The CDR3 loop reads CASSLTAGAGGNEQFF. The CDR3 coding sequence is TGCGCCAGCAGCTTGACTGCGGGGGCAGGTGGAAATGAGCAGTTCTTC.

This chain uses TRBV5-5 with TRBJ1-4; 10 nucleotides match TRBD1. Looked up from germline, CDR1 is SGHKS and CDR2 is YYEKEE (reference sequence). With 2 bases clipped from V and 7 bases from J, the junction kept 5 bases outside the gene matches. CDR3 length: 15 amino acids. The CDR3 loop reads CASSLSDRGLEKLFF. DNA of the CDR3: TGTGCCAGCAGCTTAAGTGACAGGGGGCTTGAAAAACTGTTTTTT.

The chain is built from TRBV19 and TRBJ1-1; D is unresolved. The CDR3 length is 15 residues. V lost 1 base and J 5 bases, leaving 14 bases between the germline ends. CDR1 and CDR2 from the germline V gene are LNHDA and SQIVND (reference sequence). Here the CDR3 reads CASSIAEGMGTEAFF. In DNA, the CDR3 is TGTGCCAGTAGTATAGCGGAGGGTATGGGGACTGAAGCTTTCTTT.

This clone was seen just once. The rearrangement joins TRBV6-5 to TRBJ2-7; 8 bases line up with TRBD2. The CDR3 is 12 amino acids. Germline assignment: CDR1 MNHEY and CDR2 SVGAGI. The ends lost 6 bases at V and 7 bases at J; junction bases unmatched: 5. The CDR3 coding sequence is TGTGCCAGCAGCCGTGGCGGGGGGGAGCAGTACTTC. It specifies CASSRGGGEQYF.

This clone was seen a single time. The chain employs TRBV6-1 and TRBJ1-5; D is unclear. V dropped 4 bases and J dropped 0 bases, with 13 bases sitting between them. There are 16 residues in the CDR3. Germline loops: CDR1 MNHNS, CDR2 SASEGT. The CDR3 protein is CASSAPSAYSNQPQHF. CDR3 nucleotides: TGTGCCAGCAGTGCCCCTAGCGCTTATAGCAATCAGCCCCAGCATTTT.

This rearrangement joins TRBV6-5 to TRBJ2-3; TRBD1 might be the D (6 bases). This CDR3 contains 15 residues. Trimming removed 5 bases from V and 4 bases from J, with 16 bases in between. Germline loops: CDR1 MNHEY, CDR2 SVGAGI. The CDR3 sequence is CASSNYRDIADTQYF. The CDR3 nucleotides read TGTGCCAGCAGTAACTACCGGGACATAGCAGATACGCAGTATTTT.

The gene calls are TRBV10-3 and TRBJ1-6; 7 bases map to TRBD1. Germline V lookup: CDR1 ENHRY, CDR2 SYGVKD. V gave up 0 bases and J gave up 0 bases; unmatched junction bases: 5. This CDR3 contains 18 residues. The CDR3 region is CAISESWGQSSYNSPLHF. In DNA, the CDR3 is TGTGCCATCAGTGAGTCTTGGGGACAGAGCTCCTATAATTCACCCCTCCACTTT.

The chain is built from TRBV10-3 and TRBJ2-7; no clear D. CDR1 is ENHRY and CDR2 is SYGVKD in the germline V gene. The CDR3 is 14 residues long. V dropped 3 bases and J dropped 1 base, with 10 bases sitting between them. The DNA of the CDR3 is TGTGCCATCAGTGACCTAGATCGGTCCTACGAGCAGTACTTC. This gives the protein CAISDLDRSYEQYF.

The chain combines TRBV27 with TRBJ2-7; D is unclear. The CDR3 loop spans 13 amino acids. V was trimmed by 2 bases and J by 3 bases, leaving 8 bases between them. Germline assignment: CDR1 MNHEY and CDR2 SMNVEV (reference sequence). The CDR3 sequence is CASSLEVGYEQYF. CDR3 DNA sequence: TGTGCCAGCAGTTTAGAGGTGGGCTACGAGCAGTACTTC.

This chain uses TRBV5-4 with TRBJ1-2; possible D gene TRBD1, 6 bases. There are 14 residues in the CDR3. CDR1 is SGHNT, CDR2 YYREEE, per germline (reference sequence). V lost 4 bases, J lost 4 bases, and 14 bases lay in between. CDR3 DNA sequence: TGTGCCAGCAGCGGTGGACAGCGGGGCTATGGCTACACCTTC. Protein: CASSGGQRGYGYTF.

The chain carries TRBV4-2 and TRBJ1-1; a weak D match, TRBD1 (5 bases). Per germline, CDR1 LGHNA and CDR2 YNFKEQ. Trimming stripped 4 bases from V and 1 base from J, with 16 bases between. The CDR3 has 16 residues. The DNA for the CDR3 is TGTGCCAGCAGCCCCGTCGGGGGAGGGGCGAACACTGAAGCTTTCTTT. Translating gives CASSPVGGGANTEAFF.

This chain connects TRBV9 to TRBJ2-3; 13 bases are shared with TRBD2. Looked up from germline, CDR1 is SGDLS and CDR2 is YYNGEE. Losses at the gene ends were 4 bases for V and 2 bases for J; bases not matched to a gene: 4. The CDR3 consists of 16 residues. The CDR3 sequence is CASSTGLAGNTDTQYF. The CDR3 coding sequence is TGTGCCAGCAGCACGGGACTAGCGGGGAACACAGATACGCAGTATTTT.

The J gene is TRBJ2-1, the V gene TRBV5-1; 9 positions match TRBD1. The J segment lost 8 bases and the V segment lost 4 bases, leaving 10 bases of the junction unmatched. CDR1 is SGHRS and CDR2 is YFSETQ in the germline V gene. CDR3 length: 15 residues. The DNA of the CDR3 is TGCGCCAGCAGCGCCGGGACAGGGTATCAGGATGAGCAGTTCTTC. Translation gives CASSAGTGYQDEQFF.

The chain recombines TRBV6-5 with TRBJ1-5; a possible D gene is TRBD1 (5 bases). V was cut by 4 bases and J by 1 base, with 14 bases left in between. Germline-derived CDR1 and CDR2 are MNHEY and SVGAGI. The CDR3 loop spans 16 amino acids. The DNA for the CDR3 is TGTGCCAGCAGTTCTAGGGGAGGCTGGAGCAATCAGCCCCAGCATTTT. As protein: CASSSRGGWSNQPQHF.

The V and J genes are TRBV7-9 and TRBJ2-5; D remains unclear. The V gene's germline CDR1 is SEHNR and CDR2 FQNEAQ (reference sequence). The CDR3 length is 13 residues. V was clipped by 2 bases and J by 2 bases, with 6 bases between them. CDR3 nucleotides: TGTGCCAGCAGCTTAAACAGTCAAGAGACCCAGTACTTC. Its protein is CASSLNSQETQYF.

A single count supports this clone. The gene calls are TRBV4-1 and TRBJ2-7; perhaps TRBD2 as D (6 bases). The length of the CDR3 is 13 residues. V lost 4 bases and J 5 bases, leaving 12 bases between the germline ends. Looked up from germline, CDR1 is MGHRA and CDR2 is YSYEKL. CDR3 sequence reads: CASSPEGNDEQYF. In DNA form, the CDR3 reads TGCGCCAGCAGCCCGGAGGGGAACGACGAGCAGTACTTC.

This chain uses TRBV11-2 with TRBJ1-1; D perhaps matches TRBD1 (6 bases). The CDR3 is 19 residues long. The V end lost 1 base, the J end lost 0 bases, and 21 bases lay between the germline ends. Germline V gene data show CDR1 as SGHAT and CDR2 as FQNNGV. The CDR3 loop reads CASSLGDQGRGYMNTEAFF. The CDR3 DNA reads as TGTGCCAGCAGCTTAGGGGACCAGGGGAGGGGATACATGAACACTGAAGCTTTCTTT.

A remark on this clone: Other DNA sequences in the sample encode the same CDR3. The chain recombines TRBV6-1 with TRBJ1-6; the D is unclear. There are 15 residues in the CDR3. Germline V gene sequence: CDR1 MNHNS, CDR2 SASEGT. The V end was cut by 6 bases, the J end by 2 bases, with 11 bases between. CDR3: CASRRDGAYNSPLHF. The CDR3, as DNA: TGTGCCAGCAGGAGGGATGGCGCCTATAATTCACCCCTCCACTTT.

This sequence joins TRBV4-1 and TRBJ1-2; TRBD1 is a possible D gene (5 bases). This CDR3 is built from 16 residues. Per germline, CDR1 MGHRA and CDR2 YSYEKL. Trimming removed 1 base at V and 2 bases at J, with 14 bases between. CDR3 region: CASSQGGGRGNYGYTF. The CDR3 DNA reads as TGCGCCAGCAGCCAAGGGGGGGGTAGGGGCAACTATGGCTACACCTTC.

This rearrangement joins TRBV7-8 to TRBJ1-1; 7 bases fit TRBD1. V gave up 4 bases and J gave up 1 base; unmatched junction bases: 3. Looked up from germline, CDR1 is SGHVS and CDR2 is FQNEAQ. The length of the CDR3 is 14 residues. The CDR3 DNA reads TGTGCCAGCAGCTCTTACAGGGGGAACACTGAAGCTTTCTTT. Translation: CASSSYRGNTEAFF. The variable domain in full, with the rest retrieved from reference TRBV7-8 and TRBJ1-1, is GAGVSQSPRYKVAKRGQDVALRCDPISGHVSLFWYQQALGQGPEFLTYFQNEAQLDKSGLPSDRFFAERPEGSVSTLKIQRTQQEDSAVYLCASSSYRGNTEAFFGQGTRLTVV.

CDR3 amino acids: CASSLGIPGANVLTF. The CDR3 bases are TGCGCCAGCAGCCTAGGTATTCCTGGGGCCAACGTCCTGACTTTC. This chain uses TRBV5-1 with TRBJ2-6; no clear D. CDR1 and CDR2 (germline): SGHRS, YFSETQ. This CDR3 region has 15 residues. Trimming left V 4 bases short and J 2 bases short, with 10 bases between.